One T cell receptor (beta chain) is described in this entry. The antigen is unknown. This entry is derived from a study of cytomegalovirus exposure and HLA in healthy donors. Points from the study as a whole: Follow-up analysis later connected one missense variant in DCLRE1C with trimming of TCR beta V- and J-genes. The authors confirmed in vitro that three CMV-associated chains were specific for CMV antigens.

The PCR had 60 Vbeta and 13 Jbeta primers. The data were produced by immunoSEQ multiplex PCR, yet TCRdb's version contains in-frame clones alone and is incomplete. The data contain 150,000 to 200,000 clones, 65% to 80% of them singletons. Germline trimming cut 2 bases from V and 4 bases from J; bases unmatched to any gene: 3. The germline V gene encodes CDR1 LGHNA and CDR2 YNFKEQ. This CDR3 comprises 15 residues. The TCR sequence derives from a woman aged 40 to 55 in good health and CMV-seropositive. Input material: PBMCs. The gene calls are TRBV4-2 and TRBJ2-3, with 10 bases identical to TRBD1. CDR3: CASSQPGTGADTQYF. The CDR3 coding sequence is TGTGCCAGCAGCCAACCCGGGACAGGGGCAGATACGCAGTATTTT.